This T cell receptor (beta chain) was sequenced during a study of OX40 agonist ivuxolimab in advanced cancers. About the study: The eligibility criteria allowed prior anti-PD-1, anti-PD-L1 or anti-CTLA-4 therapy, and 30% to 45% had some. General observations from the study: Near-lowest levels of clonal expansion characterized partial responders at 0.1-3.0 mg/kg. Expanded peripheral T-cell antigen specificity went undetermined.

This clone was recorded only once. The antigen remains unidentified. The CDR3 consists of 13 residues. Germline loops: CDR1 GTSNPN, CDR2 SVGIG (reference sequence). The V and J ends lost 3 bases and 5 bases, in that order; junction bases with no gene match: 6. Here immunoSEQ multiplex PCR was the method, and the copy in TCRdb shows in-frame clones only, minus some. This sample has some 45,000 clones, with less than 90% found just once. This TCR was sampled from an adult with an advanced solid tumor such as melanoma, head and neck, liver or kidney cancer. This material consisted of CD4+ or CD8+ T cells sorted from blood, taken in a trial of the OX40 agonist ivuxolimab. This chain uses TRBV30 with TRBJ2-5; 7 bases are shared with TRBD2. For the CDR3, the DNA is TGTGCCTGGAGGGGAGGGAGCGTGGAGACCCAGTACTTC. Amino acid sequence: CAWRGGSVETQYF.